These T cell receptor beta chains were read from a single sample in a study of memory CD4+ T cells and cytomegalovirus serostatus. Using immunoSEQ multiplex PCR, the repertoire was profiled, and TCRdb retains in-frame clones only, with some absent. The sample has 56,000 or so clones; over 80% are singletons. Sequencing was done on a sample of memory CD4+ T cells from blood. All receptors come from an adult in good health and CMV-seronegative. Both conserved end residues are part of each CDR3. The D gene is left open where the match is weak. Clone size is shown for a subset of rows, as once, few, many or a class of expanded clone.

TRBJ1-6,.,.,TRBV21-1,CASSNPGSSYNSPLHF,TGTGCCAGCAGCAACCCTGGCAGCTCCTATAATTCACCCCTCCACTTT
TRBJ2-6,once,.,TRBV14,CASSLPGLANVLTF,TGTGCCAGCAGCCTACCGGGACTCGCCAACGTCCTGACTTTC
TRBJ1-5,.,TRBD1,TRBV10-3,CAISEPSGTGTQHF,TGTGCCATCAGTGAACCTTCCGGGACAGGGACCCAGCATTTT
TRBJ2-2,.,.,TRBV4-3,CASSQETVDTGELFF,TGCGCCAGCAGCCAAGAAACAGTAGACACCGGGGAGCTGTTTTTT
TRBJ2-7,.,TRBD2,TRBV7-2,CASSGLAGYEQYF,TGTGCCAGCAGCGGACTAGCGGGGTACGAGCAGTACTTC
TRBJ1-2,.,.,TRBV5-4,CASSGTYYGYTF,TGTGCCAGCAGCGGGACGTACTATGGCTACACCTTC
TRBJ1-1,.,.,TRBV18,CASSPGALNTEAFF,TGTGCCAGCTCACCAGGGGCCCTGAACACTGAAGCTTTCTTT
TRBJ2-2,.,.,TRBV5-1,CASTPPGRGNSGELFF,TGCGCCAGCACCCCCCCGGGCCGAGGGAACTCCGGGGAGCTGTTTTTT
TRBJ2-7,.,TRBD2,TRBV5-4,CASSLGLAGGGSEQYF,TGTGCCAGCAGCTTGGGACTAGCGGGGGGCGGCAGCGAGCAGTACTTC
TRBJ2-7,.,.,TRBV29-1,CSVAILQGASEQYF,TGCAGCGTTGCCATTCTACAAGGGGCAAGCGAGCAGTACTTC
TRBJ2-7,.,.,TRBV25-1,CASSDRGVGTSYEQYF,TGTGCCAGCAGTGATCGAGGAGTGGGTACCTCCTACGAGCAGTACTTC
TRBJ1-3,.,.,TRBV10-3,CAIQPDWNLSGNTIYF,TGTGCCATACAACCGGATTGGAACCTCTCTGGAAACACCATATATTTT
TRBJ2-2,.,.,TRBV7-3,CASSLGSQGNTGELFF,TGTGCCAGCAGCTTAGGTTCACAGGGGAACACCGGGGAGCTGTTTTTT
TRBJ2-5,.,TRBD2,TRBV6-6,CASSLAGGKTQYF,TGTGCCAGCAGCTTAGCGGGGGGCAAGACCCAGTACTTC
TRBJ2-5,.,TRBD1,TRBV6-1,CASRNRGAETQYF,TGTGCCAGCAGGAACAGGGGTGCAGAGACCCAGTACTTC
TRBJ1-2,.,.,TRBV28,CASSYLNYGYTF,TGTGCCAGCAGTTATCTCAACTATGGCTACACCTTC
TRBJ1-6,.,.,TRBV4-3,CASSLERDSNSPLHF,TGCGCCAGCAGCCTAGAGAGGGATTCTAATTCACCCCTCCACTTT
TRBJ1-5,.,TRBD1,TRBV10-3,CAISGQGYQPQHF,TGTGCCATCAGCGGACAGGGGTACCAGCCCCAGCATTTT
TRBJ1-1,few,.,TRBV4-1,CASSRDTMNTEAFF,TGCGCCAGCAGCCGGGACACCATGAACACTGAAGCTTTCTTT
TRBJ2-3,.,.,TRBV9,CASSVPSPTDTQYF,TGTGCCAGCAGCGTCCCCTCACCCACAGATACGCAGTATTTT
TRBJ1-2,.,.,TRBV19,CASTTSGGTDVPRYTF,TGTGCCAGTACTACCTCGGGGGGAACGGACGTGCCGCGCTACACCTTC
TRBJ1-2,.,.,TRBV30,CACPRRGRYGYTF,TGTGCCTGTCCTCGGCGGGGGAGATATGGCTACACCTTC
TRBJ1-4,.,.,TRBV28,CASSFGGGSEKLFF,TGTGCCAGCAGTTTCGGCGGGGGAAGTGAAAAACTGTTTTTT
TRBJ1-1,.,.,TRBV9,CASSTRGTEAFF,TGTGCCAGCAGCACCCGGGGGACTGAAGCTTTCTTT
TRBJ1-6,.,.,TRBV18,CASSPAGGDSPLHF,TGTGCCAGCTCACCGGCAGGAGGTGATTCACCCCTCCACTTT
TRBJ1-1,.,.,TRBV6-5,CASFRVNTEAFF,TGTGCCAGCTTCCGGGTGAACACTGAAGCTTTCTTT
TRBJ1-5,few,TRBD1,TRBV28,CASSFGQGNQPQHF,TGTGCCAGCAGTTTTGGACAGGGCAATCAGCCCCAGCATTTT
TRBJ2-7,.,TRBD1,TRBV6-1,CASSDPGETGGAEQYF,TGTGCCAGCAGTGATCCGGGAGAGACAGGGGGCGCCGAGCAGTACTTC
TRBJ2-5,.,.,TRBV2,CASSEAGETQYF,TGTGCCAGCAGTGAAGCGGGAGAGACCCAGTACTTC
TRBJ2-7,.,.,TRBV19,CASSIYGSAGEQYF,TGTGCCAGTAGTATTTACGGGTCCGCGGGGGAGCAGTACTTC
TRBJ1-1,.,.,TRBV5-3,CARSPIVPRMNTEAFF,TGTGCCAGAAGCCCGATTGTCCCGCGTATGAACACTGAAGCTTTCTTT